A single sample gave rise to the 21 T cell receptor beta chains below, sequenced in a study of beta chain features in type 1 diabetes. The authors reverse transcribed all of the isolated RNA, so sequencing captured expressed TCRB transcripts. The protocol was immunoSEQ multiplex PCR, while the TCRdb copy is restricted to in-frame clones and leaves out a portion. This table holds 300,000 to 350,000 clones, roughly 12% found once. General observations from the study: Among all four CD4+ subsets, Type 1 diabetes patients had TCRB CDR3s that were moderately but significantly shorter.

No antigen has been identified for these receptors. The sequenced material came from naive CD4+ T cells from blood. All receptors derive from a woman under 30 with type 1 diabetes.

This clone was seen a handful of times. The gene calls are TRBV7-8 and TRBJ2-1; no firm D call. Germline-derived CDR1 and CDR2 are SGHVS and FQNEAQ. This CDR3 is 13 amino acids long. V dropped 1 base and J dropped 4 bases, with 5 bases sitting between them. The CDR3 is CASSLGLYNEQFF. DNA of the CDR3: TGTGCCAGCAGCTTAGGACTTTACAATGAGCAGTTCTTC.

This sequence joins TRBV5-4 and TRBJ2-2, with D possibly being TRBD2 (5 bases). The germline V and J ends were trimmed by 3 bases and 8 bases, with 17 bases remaining between them. This CDR3 has 15 amino acids. Germline V gene data show CDR1 as SGHNT and CDR2 as YYREEE (reference sequence). The CDR3, as DNA: TGTGCCAGCAGCTCGAAGACGGGATCCTTGGGGGAGCTGTTTTTT. This codes for CASSSKTGSLGELFF.

This clone has more than one count but fewer than ten. The chain couples TRBV18 to TRBJ2-1, with TRBD1 identical over 7 bases. V lost 2 bases and J lost 5; bases outside the gene matches: 6. CDR1 is KGHSH, CDR2 LQKENI, per germline. The CDR3 consists of 15 residues. The CDR3 loop reads CASSPVGQPDNEQFF. DNA for the CDR3: TGTGCCAGCTCACCAGTGGGACAGCCAGACAATGAGCAGTTCTTC. The entire variable domain, with the rest obtained from reference TRBV18 and TRBJ2-1, is as follows: NAGVMQNPRHLVRRRGQEARLRCSPMKGHSHVYWYRQLPEEGLKFMVYLQKENIIDESGMPKERFSAEFPKEGPSILRIQQVVRGDSAAYFCASSPVGQPDNEQFFGPGTRLTVL.

The CDR3 protein is CASSDRMYEQYF. CDR3 DNA sequence: TGTGCCAGCTCGGACAGGATGTACGAGCAGTACTTC. The rearrangement uses TRBV19 and TRBJ2-7; 7 bases map to TRBD1. Trimming at V came to 9 bases and at J to 4 bases, leaving 6 bases not matched to a gene. Per germline, CDR1 LNHDA and CDR2 SQIVND (reference sequence). This CDR3 has 12 amino acids.

V is TRBV6-1 and J is TRBJ2-1, with a tentative D call TRBD2 (5 bases). V was clipped by 6 bases and J by 8 bases, with 20 bases between them. Germline loops: CDR1 MNHNS, CDR2 SASEGT. The CDR3 runs 15 residues. CDR3: CASSEAGPKWYEQFF. DNA of the CDR3: TGTGCCAGCAGCGAGGCGGGCCCTAAGTGGTATGAGCAGTTCTTC.

Only one count was recorded for this clone. The genes are TRBV28 and TRBJ2-3; the match to TRBD1 covers 7 bases. V lost 8 bases, J lost 3 bases, and 17 bases stayed unmatched. The CDR3 spans 17 residues. CDR1 is MDHEN, CDR2 SYDVKM, per germline. CDR3 nucleotide sequence: TGTGCCAGCGAACCTCGACAGGGTCTGATTTTTACAGATACGCAGTATTTT. Translation: CASEPRQGLIFTDTQYF.

The genes are TRBV4-3 and TRBJ2-2, with 10 bases lining up with TRBD2. The length of the CDR3 is 17 residues. Germline values: CDR1 LGHNA, CDR2 YSLEER. Trimming removed 1 base from V and 5 bases from J; junction bases left unmatched: 7. CDR3 coding DNA: TGCGCCAGCAGCCAAGCTTCTAGCGGGAGTTTTACCGGGGAGCTGTTTTTT. Translated: CASSQASSGSFTGELFF.

The chain is built from TRBV13 and TRBJ2-7; 8 bases agree with TRBD2. The germline V gene encodes CDR1 PRHDT and CDR2 FYEKMQ (reference sequence). The CDR3 consists of 16 residues. V trimming: 2 bases; J trimming: 0 bases; junction bases outside the gene matches: 6. CDR3 bases: TGTGCCAGCAGCTTACGGAGACTAGCGCACTCCTACGAGCAGTACTTC. Translating gives CASSLRRLAHSYEQYF.

Details on this clone: Other nucleotide sequences in the sample specify the same CDR3. The chain is built from TRBV28 and TRBJ1-1; 9 bases are shared with TRBD1. Germline V gene data show CDR1 as MDHEN and CDR2 as SYDVKM. The CDR3 is 13 amino acids. J gave up 5 bases and V 5 bases, and 3 bases lay outside the gene matches. For the CDR3, the DNA is TGTGCCAGCAGTCCGGGACAGGGAACTGAAGCTTTCTTT. It is translated as CASSPGQGTEAFF.

This clone was detected a few times. The CDR3 reads CASSQVGGRRETQYF. CDR3 DNA: TGTGCCAGCAGCCAAGTGGGCGGGAGGAGGGAGACCCAGTACTTC. The V gene is TRBV14, the J gene TRBJ2-5; 8 bases are shared with TRBD2. The V and J ends lost 1 base and 5 bases, in that order; junction bases with no gene match: 6. The CDR3 is 15 amino acids. Per the germline V gene, CDR1 is SGHDN and CDR2 is FVKESK.

The V gene is TRBV7-3, the J gene TRBJ2-5, with D possibly matching TRBD2 (6 bases). Trimming took off 0 bases at V and 5 bases at J, with 10 bases between the two ends. Germline CDR1 and CDR2: SGHTA and FQGTGA. The CDR3 spans 14 residues. This CDR3 is CASSLTGGGETQYF. For the CDR3, the DNA is TGTGCCAGCAGCTTAACCGGGGGTGGCGAGACCCAGTACTTC.

This clone was recorded a few times. The chain joins TRBV5-6 to TRBJ2-5, with TRBD2 as a possible D gene (5 bases). The CDR3 has 13 residues. Germline V lookup: CDR1 SGHDT, CDR2 YYEEEE. V dropped 3 bases and J dropped 7 bases, with 13 bases sitting between them. The CDR3 DNA reads as TGTGCCAGCAGCTCGGGATTGTTCGGGACCCAGTACTTC. It specifies CASSSGLFGTQYF.

This CDR3 is CASSLEEAGTQYF. CDR3 in DNA: TGTGCCAGCAGCTTAGAAGAGGCGGGGACCCAGTACTTC. The V and J genes are TRBV7-9 and TRBJ2-5, with D possibly matching TRBD2 (5 bases). Germline assignment: CDR1 SEHNR and CDR2 FQNEAQ (reference sequence). The germline V and J ends were trimmed by 1 base and 7 bases, with 10 bases remaining between them. This CDR3 is built from 13 residues.

The gene calls are TRBV2 and TRBJ2-1; D gene uncertain. The CDR3 runs to 10 residues. The ends were cut back, 5 bases at V and 12 bases at J, with 8 bases in the middle. Germline CDR1 is SNHLY and CDR2 is FYNNEI. The CDR3 DNA reads as TGTGCCAGCAGTAACTCTAGGCAGTTCTTC. Translated: CASSNSRQFF.

This clone showed up just a few times. The gene calls are TRBV7-2 and TRBJ2-7, with a weak D call TRBD1 (6 bases). This CDR3 comprises 15 residues. Trimming took 4 bases from V and 2 from J, leaving 15 bases between them. Germline V gene data show CDR1 as SGHTA and CDR2 as FQGNSA. In DNA form, the CDR3 reads TGTGCCAGCAGCTCACAAACAGGGACCCCCTACGAGCAGTACTTC. Its protein is CASSSQTGTPYEQYF.

There are a few counts of this clone. This chain joins TRBV7-2 and TRBJ2-7, with 8 nucleotides matching TRBD2. CDR1 is SGHTA and CDR2 is FQGNSA in the germline V gene. This CDR3 has 14 residues. Trimming cost V 2 bases and J 3 bases; bases outside gene matches: 3. The chain's CDR3 is CASSLLLAVYEQYF. CDR3 nucleotides: TGTGCCAGCAGCTTATTACTAGCGGTCTACGAGCAGTACTTC.

The chain carries TRBV9 and TRBJ2-2, with D possibly being TRBD2 (6 bases). CDR3 size: 15 residues. Trimming left V 5 bases short and J 4 bases short, with 15 bases between. In germline, CDR1 is SGDLS, CDR2 YYNGEE. For the CDR3, the DNA is TGTGCCAGCAGGGGGAATAGCGGCCCCACCGGGGAGCTGTTTTTT. It codes for CASRGNSGPTGELFF.

The chain joins TRBV2 to TRBJ2-3; D not certain. Looked up from germline, CDR1 is SNHLY and CDR2 is FYNNEI. The V end was cut by 4 bases, the J end by 1 base, with 6 bases between. The CDR3 consists of 13 residues. The chain's CDR3 is CASSAQGTDTQYF. The DNA for the CDR3 is TGTGCCAGCAGTGCCCAGGGCACAGATACGCAGTATTTT.

This clone turned up a few times. The chain recombines TRBV19 with TRBJ2-2, with D tentatively TRBD2 (6 bases). Germline V gives CDR1 LNHDA, CDR2 SQIVND (reference sequence). This CDR3 has 13 amino acids. Trimming took off 5 bases at V and 5 bases at J, with 9 bases between the two ends. The DNA of the CDR3 is TGTGCCAGTAGTCCTGGGGGGACCGGGGAGCTGTTTTTT. Protein product: CASSPGGTGELFF. The full variable domain, completed using reference TRBV19 and TRBJ2-2, is DGGITQSPKYLFRKEGQNVTLSCEQNLNHDAMYWYRQDPGQGLRLIYYSQIVNDFQKGDIAEGYSVSREKKESFPLTVTSAQKNPTAFYLCASSPGGTGELFFGEGSRLTVL.

This clone showed up just once. The chain couples TRBV30 to TRBJ1-2, with TRBD1 identical over 7 bases. The CDR3 has 13 residues. Germline V gene sequence: CDR1 GTSNPN, CDR2 SVGIG (reference sequence). V gave up 1 base and J gave up 8 bases; unmatched junction bases: 7. The CDR3: CAWSEGAQSGYTF. As DNA, the CDR3 is TGTGCCTGGAGTGAGGGGGCGCAAAGCGGCTACACCTTC.

The chain combines TRBV6-5 with TRBJ2-7; TRBD2 matches 8 bases. Germline V gene data show CDR1 as MNHEY and CDR2 as SVGAGI. This CDR3 comprises 14 residues. Trimming removed 6 bases from V and 5 bases from J; junction bases left unmatched: 9. CDR3 loop: CASRAGLVSHEQYV. The CDR3 DNA follows: TGTGCCAGCAGGGCGGGACTAGTATCCCACGAGCAGTACGTC.